Below, 10 T cell receptor beta chains from the same sample are listed, as sequenced in a study of regulatory T cells in long-lasting Graves disease. Time point reported: persistent/refractory GD, antithyroid drugs over 5 years with positive TRAb. PBMC RNA served as the TCR library source. Arm-PCR of CDR3 regions with iRepertoire HTBI primers generated TCR beta libraries. From the multiplex PCR reads, TCRdb called clonotypes with MiXCR, one entry per CDR3 protein. Altogether roughly 450,000 distinct CDR3 sequences are present, 20% to 30% being singletons, with the ten largest covering roughly a quarter. The sequenced sample was peripheral blood mononuclear cells (PBMCs), obtained when the disease was refractory, from a patient treated with antithyroid drugs. These receptors were collected from a female donor with Graves disease.

The chain carries TRBV7-3 and TRBJ1-2; the match to TRBD1 covers 12 bases. V was clipped by 5 bases and J by 7 bases; unmatched bases: 14. Germline CDR1 SGHTA, CDR2 FQGTGA. The CDR3 has 17 residues. This chain's CDR3 is CASSRDSIGTGGSGYTF. In nucleotides, the CDR3 is TGTGCCAGCAGCCGAGATTCGATCGGGACAGGGGGCTCTGGCTACACCTTC.

This clonotype was counted once. The junction departs from the called germline gene at one end, perhaps through a read error. V gene TRBV19 combines with J gene TRBJ2-4; D is possibly TRBD2 (5 bases). The germline V gene encodes CDR1 LNHDA and CDR2 SQIVND (reference sequence). The CDR3 is made up of 16 amino acids. The CDR3 protein is CASSIGGSRAKNTQYF. DNA of the CDR3: TGTGCCAGTAGTATAGGTGGATCGCGGGCCAAAAACACTCAGTACTTC. The variable domain in full, with the rest retrieved from reference TRBV19 and TRBJ2-4, is DGGITQSPKYLFRKEGQNVTLSCEQNLNHDAMYWYRQDPGQGLRLIYYSQIVNDFQKGDIAEGYSVSREKKESFPLTVTSAQKNPTAFYLCASSIGGSRAKNTQYFGAGTRLSVL.

V gene TRBV9 combines with J gene TRBJ1-2; TRBD1 matches 8 bases. Germline V gene lookup returns CDR1 SGDLS and CDR2 YYNGEE. The V and J ends lost 4 bases and 2 bases, in that order; junction bases with no gene match: 10. CDR3 size: 16 residues. The CDR3 spells CASSLDAGGQNYGYTF. The CDR3 DNA sequence: TGTGCCAGCAGCTTGGACGCAGGGGGCCAGAACTATGGCTACACCTTC.

This clonotype occurred a few times. The V and J genes are TRBV15 and TRBJ2-5, with TRBD2 matching 7 bases. V lost 2 bases, J lost 0 bases, and 0 bases stayed unmatched. This CDR3 has 14 amino acids. Germline CDR1 LNHNV, CDR2 YYDKDF (reference sequence). CDR3 coding DNA: TGTGCCACCAGCAGAACTAGCGACCAAGAGACCCAGTACTTC. Amino acid sequence: CATSRTSDQETQYF. Filled out from reference TRBV15 and TRBJ2-5, the complete variable domain reads DAMVIQNPRYQVTQFGKPVTLSCSQTLNHNVMYWYQQKSSQAPKLLFHYYDKDFNNEADTPDNFQSRRPNTSFCFLDIRSPGLGDTAMYLCATSRTSDQETQYFGPGTRLLVL.

This clonotype was counted between two and nine times. The chain combines TRBV28 with TRBJ2-2; a possible D gene is TRBD2 (6 bases). The germline gives CDR1 MDHEN, CDR2 SYDVKM. V dropped 3 bases and J dropped 4 bases, with 12 bases sitting between them. CDR3 length: 15 amino acids. CDR3 loop: CASSFWGVLTGELFF. The CDR3 DNA is TGTGCCAGCAGTTTTTGGGGGGTTCTCACCGGGGAGCTGTTTTTT.

The table lists this clonotype with a count of one. The rearrangement links TRBV20-1 to TRBJ2-5; 10 bases fit TRBD2. Trimming at V came to 1 base and at J to 6 bases, leaving 5 bases not matched to a gene. The CDR3 has 14 amino acids. Germline CDR1 and CDR2: DFQATT and SNEGSKA (reference sequence). CDR3 sequence: CSARASGRLKTQYF. CDR3 in DNA: TGCAGTGCTAGAGCTAGCGGGAGACTCAAGACCCAGTACTTC.

This clonotype has at least ten counts. The chain uses TRBV5-1 and TRBJ1-1; 10 nucleotides match TRBD1. The CDR3 runs to 16 residues. The germline gives CDR1 SGHRS, CDR2 YFSETQ. Germline trimming cut 5 bases from V and 0 bases from J; bases unmatched to any gene: 7. The CDR3 coding sequence is TGCGCCAGCAGTCAGGGACAGGGGTTAATGAACACTGAAGCTTTCTTT. As protein: CASSQGQGLMNTEAFF.

As to this clonotype: Since a much larger clone is just one base distant, this may be a read error. The V gene is TRBV6-9, the J gene TRBJ2-5; D call uncertain. This CDR3 is built from 12 residues. V was shortened by 3 bases and J by 4 bases, with 6 bases between the two germline ends. From germline, CDR1 is MNHGY and CDR2 SVAAGI. The CDR3 protein is CASSYWGETQYF. The CDR3 nucleotides read TGTGCCAGCAGTTACTGGGGAGAGACCCAGTACTTC.

The table lists this clonotype with many counts. The chain recombines TRBV20-1 with TRBJ1-4; no clear D. The CDR3 contains 14 residues. In germline, CDR1 is DFQATT, CDR2 SNEGSKA (reference sequence). V was trimmed by 1 base and J by 0 bases, leaving 6 bases between them. The CDR3 reads CSARGPATNEKLFF. CDR3 in DNA: TGCAGTGCTAGAGGACCAGCAACTAATGAAAAACTGTTTTTT.

V is TRBV5-1 and J is TRBJ2-2; D possibly corresponds to TRBD1 (5 bases). The V gene's germline CDR1 is SGHRS and CDR2 YFSETQ. V dropped 6 bases and J dropped 2 bases, with 14 bases sitting between them. The CDR3 is made up of 15 amino acids. CDR3 coding DNA: TGCGCCAGCATCCCCCAGGGCGGAAACACCGGGGAGCTGTTTTTT. Residues: CASIPQGGNTGELFF. Complete variable domain (other parts from reference TRBV5-1 and TRBJ2-2): KAGVTQTPRYLIKTRGQQVTLSCSPISGHRSVSWYQQTPGQGLQFLFEYFSETQRNKGNFPGRFSGRQFSNSRSEMNVSTLELGDSALYLCASIPQGGNTGELFFGEGSRLTVL.